These 5 T cell receptor beta chains were sequenced from one sample in a study of vaccination and CD4 T cells after COVID-19 (dated by TCRdb to 2022 to 2024). Their recognized antigens are unknown. The label giving this sample's treatment or condition can be read as: roughly 11-day PBMC culture with coronavirus spike peptide pools or control peptides (ViraFEST assay). To prepare the library, PCR was applied. Sequencing relied on an Illumina iSeq 100. TCR sequencing of DNA from cultured CD4+ T cells used the Oncomine TCR Beta short-read assay at the Johns Hopkins FTIC core. TCRdb itself trimmed the public reads at Q25 with fastp, ran MiXCR and retained productive beta chains. Rows are combined by CDR3 protein, so each entry shows the most common genes and DNA. For this sample the table gives fewer than 15,000 distinct CDR3 sequences, of which 20% to 25% were detected only once. The ten largest clones represent 9.5% to 15% of the sample.

The sequencing here drew on CD4+ T cells from blood, cultured in vitro, taken before SARS-CoV-2 vaccination. The source is a human donor who received a COVID-19 vaccine.

This clonotype occurred a few times. The chain uses TRBV12-3 or TRBV12-4 and TRBJ2-5; D gene ambiguous. CDR3 size: 14 residues. V lost 5 bases, J lost 1 base, and 11 bases lay in between. The DNA of the CDR3 is TGTGCCAGCAGTCTGGGGTTTATCCAAGAGACCCAGTACTTC. Protein product: CASSLGFIQETQYF.

The chain employs TRBV20-1 and TRBJ1-6; D gene ambiguous. Trimming left V 1 base short and J 2 bases short, with 6 bases between. CDR3 length: 14 residues. Germline CDR1 reads DFQATT; CDR2 reads SNEGSKA (reference sequence). Written as DNA, the CDR3 is TGCAGTGCTAGAGTGTCAGCCTATAATTCACCCCTCCACTTT. Translated: CSARVSAYNSPLHF.

Relative to its sample, this clonotype is medium-sized (0.01 to 0.1%). The chain joins TRBV20-1 to TRBJ1-5, with D perhaps TRBD1 (6 bases). CDR3 length: 14 residues. CDR1 is DFQATT, CDR2 SNEGSKA, per germline (reference sequence). The V gene lost 6 bases and the J gene lost 4 bases, with 16 bases spanning the gap. CDR3 sequence reads: CSAPYGGRNQPQHF. DNA of the CDR3: TGCAGTGCCCCCTATGGGGGGCGGAATCAGCCCCAGCATTTT.

The rearrangement uses TRBV20-1 and TRBJ2-7, with TRBD1 matching 8 bases. The V segment lost 6 bases and the J segment 2 bases; nucleotides outside the gene matches: 3. Germline assignment: CDR1 DFQATT and CDR2 SNEGSKA (reference sequence). The CDR3 consists of 12 residues. CDR3 loop: CSAGQDAYEQYF. CDR3 nucleotide sequence: TGCAGTGCGGGACAGGATGCCTACGAGCAGTACTTC.

The chain employs TRBV5-6 and TRBJ1-1; no firm D call. Germline values: CDR1 SGHDT, CDR2 YYEEEE. V lost 2 bases, J lost 8 bases, and 10 bases lay in between. The CDR3 is 12 amino acids. The chain's CDR3 is CASSLTKGEAFF. The CDR3 bases are TGTGCCAGCAGCTTAACAAAAGGGGAAGCTTTCTTT.